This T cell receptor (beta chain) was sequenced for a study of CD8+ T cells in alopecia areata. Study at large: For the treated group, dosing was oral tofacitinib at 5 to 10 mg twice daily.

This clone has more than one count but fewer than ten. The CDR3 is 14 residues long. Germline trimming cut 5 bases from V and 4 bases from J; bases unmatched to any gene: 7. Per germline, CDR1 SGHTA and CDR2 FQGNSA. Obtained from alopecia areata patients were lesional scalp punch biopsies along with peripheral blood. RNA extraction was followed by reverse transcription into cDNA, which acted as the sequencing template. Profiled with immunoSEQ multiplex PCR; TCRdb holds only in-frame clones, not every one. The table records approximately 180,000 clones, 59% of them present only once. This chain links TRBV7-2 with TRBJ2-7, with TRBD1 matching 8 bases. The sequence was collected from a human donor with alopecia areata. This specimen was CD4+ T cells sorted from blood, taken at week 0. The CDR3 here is CASSRGQGPYEQYF. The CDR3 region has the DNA TGTGCCAGCAGCCGAGGACAGGGTCCGTACGAGCAGTACTTC. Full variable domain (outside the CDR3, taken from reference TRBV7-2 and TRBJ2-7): GAGVSQSPSNKVTEKGKDVELRCDPISGHTALYWYRQSLGQGLEFLIYFQGNSAPDKSGLPSDRFSAERTGGSVSTLTIQRTQQEDSAVYLCASSRGQGPYEQYFGPGTRLTVT.